The T cell receptor (beta chain) under discussion was sequenced for a study of OX40 agonist ivuxolimab in advanced cancers. The CDR3 is 12 residues long. Germline lookup yields CDR1 SGDLS and CDR2 YYNGEE. Trimming pared 4 bases from V and 5 bases from J, leaving 8 bases between. The table came from immunoSEQ multiplex PCR; TCRdb's copy has only in-frame clones and leaves some out. The table records fewer than 65,000 clones, roughly 86% of them present only once. The clonotype was recovered from an adult with an advanced solid tumor such as melanoma, head and neck, liver or kidney cancer. Specimen: CD4+ or CD8+ T cells sorted from blood, collected in a trial of the OX40 agonist ivuxolimab. The chain couples TRBV9 to TRBJ2-3; TRBD2 is a possible D gene (5 bases). CDR3 DNA sequence: TGTGCCAGCAGCTCTGAGGGAGATACGCAGTATTTT. This translates into CASSSEGDTQYF.